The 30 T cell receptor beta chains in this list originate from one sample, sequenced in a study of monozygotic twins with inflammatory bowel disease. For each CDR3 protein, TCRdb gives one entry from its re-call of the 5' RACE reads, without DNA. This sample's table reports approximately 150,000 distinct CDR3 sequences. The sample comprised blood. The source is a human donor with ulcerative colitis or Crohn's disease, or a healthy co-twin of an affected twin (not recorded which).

The CDR3 protein is CASSPELAGSNNEQFF. The V and J genes are TRBV18 and TRBJ2-1; checking the TCRdb D call of TRBD2 is not possible without DNA. This CDR3 spans 16 amino acids. Germline V gives CDR1 KGHSH, CDR2 LQKENI.

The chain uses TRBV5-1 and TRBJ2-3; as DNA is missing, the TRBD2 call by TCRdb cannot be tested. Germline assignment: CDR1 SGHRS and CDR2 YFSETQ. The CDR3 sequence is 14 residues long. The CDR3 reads CASGTSGNGDTQYF. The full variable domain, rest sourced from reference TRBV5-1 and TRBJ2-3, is KAGVTQTPRYLIKTRGQQVTLSCSPISGHRSVSWYQQTPGQGLQFLFEYFSETQRNKGNFPGRFSGRQFSNSRSEMNVSTLELGDSALYLCASGTSGNGDTQYFGPGTRLTVL.

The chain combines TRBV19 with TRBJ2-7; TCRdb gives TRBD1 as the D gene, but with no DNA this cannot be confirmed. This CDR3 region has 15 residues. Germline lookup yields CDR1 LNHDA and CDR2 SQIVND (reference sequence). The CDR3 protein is CASSIPGTGREEQYF.

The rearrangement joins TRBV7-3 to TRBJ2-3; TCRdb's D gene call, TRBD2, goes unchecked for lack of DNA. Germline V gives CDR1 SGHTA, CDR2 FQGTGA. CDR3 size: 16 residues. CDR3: CASSPPGGAGTDTQYF.

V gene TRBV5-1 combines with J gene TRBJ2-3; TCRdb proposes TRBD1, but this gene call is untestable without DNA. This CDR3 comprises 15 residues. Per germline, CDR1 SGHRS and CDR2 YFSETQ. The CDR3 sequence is CASSLEQGGADTQYF.

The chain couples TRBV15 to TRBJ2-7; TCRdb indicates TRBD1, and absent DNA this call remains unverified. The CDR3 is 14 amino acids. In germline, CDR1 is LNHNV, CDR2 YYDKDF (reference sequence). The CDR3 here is CATREPGEGYEQYF.

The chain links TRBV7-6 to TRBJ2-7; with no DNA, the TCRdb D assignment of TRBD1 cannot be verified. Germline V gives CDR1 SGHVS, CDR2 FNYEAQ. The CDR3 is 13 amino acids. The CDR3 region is CASSQTGSSEQYF.

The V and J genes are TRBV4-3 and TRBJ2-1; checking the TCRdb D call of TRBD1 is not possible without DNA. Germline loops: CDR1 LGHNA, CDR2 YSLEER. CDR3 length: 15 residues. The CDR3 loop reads CASSQERTGGNEQFF.

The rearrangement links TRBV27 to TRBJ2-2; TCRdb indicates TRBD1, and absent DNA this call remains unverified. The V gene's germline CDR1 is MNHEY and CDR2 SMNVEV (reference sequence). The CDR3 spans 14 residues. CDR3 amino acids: CASSFAPGVGELFF.

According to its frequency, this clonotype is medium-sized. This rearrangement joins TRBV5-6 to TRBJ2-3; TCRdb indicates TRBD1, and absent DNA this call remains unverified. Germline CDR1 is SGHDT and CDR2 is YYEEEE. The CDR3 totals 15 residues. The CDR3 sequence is CASSSGQGHTDTQYF.

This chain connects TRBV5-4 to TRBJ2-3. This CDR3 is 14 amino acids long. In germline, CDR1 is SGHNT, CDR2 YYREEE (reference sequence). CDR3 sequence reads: CAIDPEGSTDTQYF.

CDR3 sequence reads: CASTPAGTSGSRDTQYF. V is TRBV5-5 and J is TRBJ2-3; TCRdb gives TRBD2 as the D gene, but with no DNA this cannot be confirmed. Per germline, CDR1 SGHKS and CDR2 YYEKEE (reference sequence). The CDR3 is 17 amino acids.

The CDR3 sequence: CASSLDSSWGEQYF. The chain has TRBV28 and TRBJ2-7; the TCRdb D gene call, TRBD2, has no DNA to confirm it. The CDR3 length is 14 residues. Germline V gene sequence: CDR1 MDHEN, CDR2 SYDVKM.

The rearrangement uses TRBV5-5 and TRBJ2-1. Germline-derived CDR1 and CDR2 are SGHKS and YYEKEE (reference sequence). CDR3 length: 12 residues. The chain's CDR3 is CASRNVYNEQIF.

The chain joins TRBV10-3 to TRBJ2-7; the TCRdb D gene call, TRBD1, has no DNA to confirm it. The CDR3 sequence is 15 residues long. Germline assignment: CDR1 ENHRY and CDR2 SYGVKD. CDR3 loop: CAISGRGQSAYEQYF.

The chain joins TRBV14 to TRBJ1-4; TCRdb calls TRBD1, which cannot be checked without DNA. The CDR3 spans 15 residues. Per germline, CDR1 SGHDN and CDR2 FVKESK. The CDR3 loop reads CASSSVAGGREKLFF.

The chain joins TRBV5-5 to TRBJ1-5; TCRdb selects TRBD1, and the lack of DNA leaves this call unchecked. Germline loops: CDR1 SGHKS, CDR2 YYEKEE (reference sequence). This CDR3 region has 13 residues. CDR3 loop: CASSLGQNQPQHF.

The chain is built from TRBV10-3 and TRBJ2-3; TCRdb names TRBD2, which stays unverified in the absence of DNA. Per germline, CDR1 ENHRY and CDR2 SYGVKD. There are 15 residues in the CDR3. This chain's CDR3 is CAIKVGGAATDTQYF.

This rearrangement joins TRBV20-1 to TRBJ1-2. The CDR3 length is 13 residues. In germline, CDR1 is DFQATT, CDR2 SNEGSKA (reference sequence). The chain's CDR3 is CSATGLANYGYTF.

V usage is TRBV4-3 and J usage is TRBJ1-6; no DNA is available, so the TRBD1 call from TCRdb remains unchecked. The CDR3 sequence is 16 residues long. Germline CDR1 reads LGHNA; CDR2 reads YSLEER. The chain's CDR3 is CASSQEMRQYNSPLHF.

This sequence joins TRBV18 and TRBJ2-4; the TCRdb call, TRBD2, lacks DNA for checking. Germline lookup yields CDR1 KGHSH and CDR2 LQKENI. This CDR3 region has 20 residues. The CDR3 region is CASSPPRIAGGLRTKNMQYF.

The CDR3 spells CASSLGRSPGDEQYF. The rearrangement joins TRBV7-9 to TRBJ2-7; lacking DNA, the TRBD1 call made by TCRdb goes unchecked. This CDR3 has 15 amino acids. CDR1 and CDR2 from the germline V gene are SEHNR and FQNEAQ (reference sequence).

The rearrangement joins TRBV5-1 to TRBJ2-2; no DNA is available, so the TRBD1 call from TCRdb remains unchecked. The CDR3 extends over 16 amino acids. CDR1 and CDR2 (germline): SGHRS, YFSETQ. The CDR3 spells CASSLVGGLDTGELFF.

Here the CDR3 reads CSARGAANYGYTF. The chain couples TRBV20-1 to TRBJ1-2; the D call of TRBD1 rests on TCRdb alone, since no DNA is present to check it. The CDR3 sequence is 13 residues long. Germline V gene sequence: CDR1 DFQATT, CDR2 SNEGSKA (reference sequence).

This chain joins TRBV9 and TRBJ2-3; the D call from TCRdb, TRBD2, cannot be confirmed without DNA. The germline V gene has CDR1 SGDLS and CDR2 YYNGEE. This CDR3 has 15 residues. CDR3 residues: CASSVAGAVTDTQYF.

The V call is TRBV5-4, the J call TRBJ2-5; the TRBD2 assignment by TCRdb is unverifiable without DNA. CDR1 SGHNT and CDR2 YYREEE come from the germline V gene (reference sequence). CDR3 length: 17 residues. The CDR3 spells CASRLTSGGPGIETQYF. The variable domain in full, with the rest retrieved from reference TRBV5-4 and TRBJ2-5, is ETGVTQSPTHLIKTRGQQVTLRCSSQSGHNTVSWYQQALGQGPQFIFQYYREEENGRGNFPPRFSGLQFPNYSSELNVNALELDDSALYLCASRLTSGGPGIETQYFGPGTRLLVL.

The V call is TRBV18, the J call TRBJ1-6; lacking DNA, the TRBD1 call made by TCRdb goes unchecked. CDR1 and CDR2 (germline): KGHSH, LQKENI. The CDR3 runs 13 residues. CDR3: CASSPGPSSPLHF.

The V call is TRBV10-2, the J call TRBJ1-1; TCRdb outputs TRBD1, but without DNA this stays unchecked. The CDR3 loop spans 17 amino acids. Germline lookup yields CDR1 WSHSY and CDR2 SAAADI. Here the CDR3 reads CASSESQGVGVNTEAFF.

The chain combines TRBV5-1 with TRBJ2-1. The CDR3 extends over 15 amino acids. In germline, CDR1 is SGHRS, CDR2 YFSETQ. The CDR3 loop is CASSLAVGSYNEQFF. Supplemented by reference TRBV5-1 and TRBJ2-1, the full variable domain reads KAGVTQTPRYLIKTRGQQVTLSCSPISGHRSVSWYQQTPGQGLQFLFEYFSETQRNKGNFPGRFSGRQFSNSRSEMNVSTLELGDSALYLCASSLAVGSYNEQFFGPGTRLTVL.

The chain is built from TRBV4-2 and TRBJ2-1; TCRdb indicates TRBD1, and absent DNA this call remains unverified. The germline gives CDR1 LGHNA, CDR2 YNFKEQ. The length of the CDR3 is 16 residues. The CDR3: CASSQVPPNWPNEQFF.